This is a list of T cell receptor beta chains from one sample in a study of T cells in Graves' hyperthyroidism and ophthalmopathy. A single record per CDR3 protein comes from TCRdb applying MiXCR to the multiplex PCR reads. The data contain about 290,000 distinct CDR3 sequences, about a sixth of them singletons. Sequenced input: blood. These receptors originate from a woman aged 55-75 years with Graves' ophthalmopathy. CDR3s include the opening cysteine and the closing phenylalanine or tryptophan. The D gene is left open where the match is weak. Expanded clones are given a class, and other clones once, few, many or no size at all.

size | J | D | V | CDR3
- | TRBJ2-2 | TRBD2 | TRBV9 | CASTRGGDTGELFF
- | TRBJ2-1 | - | TRBV20-1 | CSASMALNEQFF
- | TRBJ1-1 | - | TRBV20-1 | CSASSRSSEAFF
- | TRBJ2-5 | - | TRBV29-1 | CSVGQGETQYF
- | TRBJ1-4 | - | TRBV28 | CASGVSGATNEKLFF
many | TRBJ1-2 | TRBD1 | TRBV2 | CASRGISPGQVTNYGYTF
few | TRBJ1-2 | - | TRBV15 | CATRAGSYGYTF
few | TRBJ2-1 | TRBD1 | TRBV9 | CASSVSGTGWNEQFF
many | TRBJ1-2 | - | TRBV6-2/TRBV6-3 | CASGDSSFYGYTF
few | TRBJ2-5 | - | TRBV7-9 | CASSFIIAGVLETQYF
many | TRBJ2-7 | - | TRBV3-1 | CASRWQVLEQYF
- | TRBJ2-7 | - | TRBV7-2 | CASSLAAAYSYEQYF
many | TRBJ2-5 | - | TRBV2 | CASTSQGTQYF
many | TRBJ2-4 | - | TRBV28 | CASSFSWEQNIQYF
many | TRBJ1-5 | - | TRBV7-2 | CASSLRLGNQPQHF
many | TRBJ2-7 | TRBD1 | TRBV27 | CASSVRDRIGISYEQYF
many | TRBJ2-2 | - | TRBV6-2/TRBV6-3 | CASSYGAATNTGELFF
many | TRBJ2-7 | - | TRBV20-1 | CSARALAKYEQYF
few | TRBJ1-2 | - | TRBV7-9 | CASTYSHQGYGYTF
many | TRBJ2-7 | TRBD1 | TRBV9 | CASSTRTGGSSSYEQYF
many | TRBJ1-6 | - | TRBV6-1 | CASSDNGGYNSPLHF
- | TRBJ2-3 | TRBD1 | TRBV7-6 | CASRTGTGADTQYF
many | TRBJ2-1 | - | TRBV20-1 | CSAFVTSWSSYNEQFF
many | TRBJ1-1 | - | TRBV5-1 | CASSHQHMNTEAFF
many | TRBJ1-4 | - | TRBV7-9 | CASRRATNEKLFF
- | TRBJ1-5 | - | TRBV7-9 | CASSTGANQDQPQHF
many | TRBJ2-5 | - | TRBV6-1 | CASSTASDFQETQYF
many | TRBJ1-5 | - | TRBV12-3/TRBV12-4 | CASTTWGLDNQPQHF
many | TRBJ2-3 | TRBD2 | TRBV2 | CASSDGLAGVTDTQYF
- | TRBJ2-1 | TRBD2 | TRBV20-1 | CSARQKSGRAGNEQFF
few | TRBJ1-2 | - | TRBV10-1 | CASSESRSVDGYTF
many | TRBJ2-2 | - | TRBV12-3/TRBV12-4 | CASSLGLDTGELFF
many | TRBJ2-7 | - | TRBV7-2 | CASSSLGGTTYEQYF
few | TRBJ2-1 | TRBD2 | TRBV6-1 | CASSESGGIGGLYNEQFF
many | TRBJ2-3 | TRBD1 | TRBV7-2 | CASRTMIGGGTQYF
many | TRBJ1-2 | TRBD1 | TRBV15 | CATSRGTGGDGYTF
few | TRBJ1-1 | - | TRBV19 | CASSIGAGDLNTEAFF
many | TRBJ2-7 | TRBD1 | TRBV10-3 | CAIGGQATYEQYF
many | TRBJ2-1 | - | TRBV2 | CASSEAGANFYNEQFF
many | TRBJ1-4 | - | TRBV6-1 | CASSEGGRSEKLFF
many | TRBJ2-7 | TRBD2 | TRBV7-3 | CASSSDSAGEQYF
- | TRBJ2-7 | TRBD1 | TRBV9 | CASSVAGQGTIYEQYF
- | TRBJ2-7 | TRBD1 | TRBV5-8 | CASSSGQDQAGYEQYF
few | TRBJ1-3 | - | TRBV15 | CATSRGSGSGNTIYF
many | TRBJ2-3 | TRBD1 | TRBV28 | CASSPDRGLDTQYF